Listed here are 28 T cell receptor beta chains from one sample, sequenced in a study of T cells in localized non-small cell lung cancer. Libraries were prepared by immunoSEQ multiplex PCR; TCRdb keeps only in-frame clonotypes and omits some of them. The sample holds over 40,000 clones; around 83% are singletons and the top ten take about 6.6%. The specimen comprised peripheral blood, sampled before any cancer treatment. Receptors originate from a woman between 18 and 55 years old with stage III lung adenocarcinoma.

CDR3 amino acids: CASSPEGGNTEAFF. The CDR3 region has the DNA TGTGCCAGCTCACCAGAGGGTGGCAACACTGAAGCTTTCTTT. The chain has TRBV18 and TRBJ1-1; D gene uncertain. The CDR3 is made up of 14 amino acids. Deletions cut 2 bases from V and 2 bases from J, with 9 bases between. Germline V gene data show CDR1 as KGHSH and CDR2 as LQKENI.

V usage is TRBV2 and J usage is TRBJ2-5, with TRBD1 matching over 8 bases. The CDR3 is made up of 14 amino acids. V trimming: 8 bases; J trimming: 2 bases; junction bases outside the gene matches: 7. Germline V gene sequence: CDR1 SNHLY, CDR2 FYNNEI. Here the CDR3 DNA reads TGTGCCAGCGCGGGTAGGACAGGGCAAGAGACCCAGTACTTC. This translates into CASAGRTGQETQYF.

This chain joins TRBV5-4 and TRBJ1-6; 10 nucleotides match TRBD1. Trimming cost V 3 bases and J 6 bases; bases outside gene matches: 9. Per germline, CDR1 SGHNT and CDR2 YYREEE (reference sequence). The CDR3 has 17 residues. The CDR3 DNA reads TGTGCCAGCAGCTCGCCGGGACAGGGGACGACTAATTCACCCCTCCACTTT. Translating it yields CASSSPGQGTTNSPLHF.

The table lists this clone with a count of one. In DNA form, the CDR3 reads TGTGCCAGCAGACCCGGGACAGGGCGTAATTCACCCCTCCACTTT. It specifies CASRPGTGRNSPLHF. The gene calls are TRBV2 and TRBJ1-6; 9 positions match TRBD1. The junction had 6 bases not matched to a gene; V was cut back by 6 bases and J by 6 bases. The CDR3 is 15 residues long. Germline assignment: CDR1 SNHLY and CDR2 FYNNEI.

The chain carries TRBV6-5 and TRBJ2-1, with a weak D call TRBD2 (5 bases). Looked up from germline, CDR1 is MNHEY and CDR2 is SVGAGI. The CDR3 extends over 13 amino acids. V gave up 6 bases and J gave up 4 bases, with 10 bases separating them. CDR3 sequence: CASRTGSYNEQFF. The DNA of the CDR3 is TGTGCCAGCAGGACGGGGTCGTACAATGAGCAGTTCTTC.

This sequence joins TRBV4-1 and TRBJ1-2; D call uncertain. Germline V lookup: CDR1 MGHRA, CDR2 YSYEKL. The CDR3 totals 17 residues. V lost 1 base and J lost 1, with 16 bases in between. DNA of the CDR3: TGCGCCAGCAGCCAAGCGCTTCACGGTGATTATAACTATGGCTACACCTTC. It encodes CASSQALHGDYNYGYTF.

The chain links TRBV6-5 to TRBJ2-5; D call uncertain. The CDR3 sequence is 14 residues long. Germline CDR1 reads MNHEY; CDR2 reads SVGAGI. Trimming removed 2 bases at V and 3 bases at J, with 10 bases between. The CDR3 here is CASSYSYSKETQYF. DNA of the CDR3: TGTGCCAGCAGTTACAGCTACAGTAAAGAGACCCAGTACTTC.

The V gene is TRBV18, the J gene TRBJ1-5; 9 bases fit TRBD1. The J segment lost 5 bases and the V segment lost 3 bases, leaving 14 bases of the junction unmatched. This CDR3 has 18 residues. The germline CDR1 and CDR2 sequences are KGHSH and LQKENI. DNA for the CDR3: TGTGCCAGCTCACCCCGCGGACAGGGGTCTACGGATTATCAGCCCCAGCATTTT. It is translated as CASSPRGQGSTDYQPQHF.

The chain couples TRBV9 to TRBJ1-3; D is unclear. The CDR3 loop spans 15 amino acids. Trimming took off 0 bases at V and 2 bases at J, with 9 bases between the two ends. Germline CDR1 is SGDLS and CDR2 is YYNGEE. In DNA, the CDR3 is TGTGCCAGCAGCGTAGGAAGCACCCCTGGAAACACCATATATTTT. Translated: CASSVGSTPGNTIYF. Full variable domain (outside the CDR3, taken from reference TRBV9 and TRBJ1-3): DSGVTQTPKHLITATGQRVTLRCSPRSGDLSVYWYQQSLDQGLQFLIQYYNGEERAKGNILERFSAQQFPDLHSELNLSSLELGDSALYFCASSVGSTPGNTIYFGEGSWLTVV.

The chain links TRBV9 to TRBJ1-2; 9 nucleotides agree with TRBD1. CDR1 and CDR2 from the germline V gene are SGDLS and YYNGEE. There are 15 residues in the CDR3. The V gene end was trimmed by 1 base and the J gene end by 8 bases; junction bases not matched to a gene: 9. The CDR3 nucleotides are TGTGCCAGCAGCGTACGAACAGGGGGCGCGGGAGGCTACACCTTC. As protein: CASSVRTGGAGGYTF.

The chain has TRBV6-1 and TRBJ1-2; 7 bases are shared with TRBD1. V was clipped by 2 bases and J by 3 bases; unmatched bases: 6. The CDR3 totals 15 residues. CDR1 is MNHNS and CDR2 is SASEGT in the germline V gene. The CDR3 sequence is CASSEYRGSDYGYTF. The CDR3 nucleotides read TGTGCCAGCAGTGAATACAGGGGAAGCGACTATGGCTACACCTTC.

Of note for this clone: The CDR3 end shows no conserved phenylalanine or tryptophan, and so a read error is likely. The chain joins TRBV4-1 to TRBJ1-1; D is unclear. The germline V gene has CDR1 MGHRA and CDR2 YSYEKL. Trimming shortened V by 1 base and J by 0 bases, and 12 bases separated the two germline ends. This CDR3 spans 16 amino acids. The CDR3 DNA reads TGCGCCAGCAGCCAAGGAGCGGGCGGGGTGAACACTGAAGCTTTCCTT. Protein sequence: CASSQGAGGVNTEAFL.

CDR3 in DNA: TGTGCCAGCAGTCCGGGGTTGACGTGGAAGGGCTACACCTTC. This translates into CASSPGLTWKGYTF. V is TRBV6-1 and J is TRBJ1-2; D is unresolved. The CDR3 contains 14 residues. V was shortened by 5 bases and J by 8 bases, with 18 bases between the two germline ends. Germline loops: CDR1 MNHNS, CDR2 SASEGT.

The V call is TRBV20-1, the J call TRBJ2-7; the match to TRBD1 covers 8 bases. The CDR3 consists of 11 residues. CDR1 and CDR2 from the germline V gene are DFQATT and SNEGSKA (reference sequence). Unmatched junction bases numbered 4, after V lost 3 bases and J lost 9 bases. The CDR3 DNA is TGCAGTGCTAGTGACGGACAGGGGCAGTACTTC. Amino acids: CSASDGQGQYF.

The chain carries TRBV29-1 and TRBJ2-7; no reliable D call. Germline V gene data show CDR1 as SQVTM and CDR2 as ANQGSEA. This CDR3 region has 13 residues. V lost 1 base, J lost 6 bases, and 13 bases lay in between. In nucleotides, the CDR3 is TGCAGCGTTGAAGCCACGAGTAGGGTCGAGCAGTACTTC. Amino acid sequence: CSVEATSRVEQYF.

The chain couples TRBV9 to TRBJ1-2; 8 bases line up with TRBD1. Germline CDR1 reads SGDLS; CDR2 reads YYNGEE. CDR3 length: 15 residues. J gave up 4 bases and V 0 bases, and 5 bases lay outside the gene matches. CDR3 nucleotide sequence: TGTGCCAGCAGCGTAGAGGCAGGGGGCTTCTATGGCTACACCTTC. This gives the protein CASSVEAGGFYGYTF.

This chain uses TRBV7-3 with TRBJ2-1; 12 nucleotides agree with TRBD2. V shed 5 bases and J 6 bases; nucleotides not matched to a gene: 5. CDR1 and CDR2 from the germline V gene are SGHTA and FQGTGA. The length of the CDR3 is 15 residues. In DNA form, the CDR3 reads TGTGCCAGCAGCCTGACTAGCGGGGGCCTCAATGAGCAGTTCTTC. This sequence encodes CASSLTSGGLNEQFF. The full variable domain, rest sourced from reference TRBV7-3 and TRBJ2-1, is GAGVSQTPSNKVTEKGKYVELRCDPISGHTALYWYRQSLGQGPEFLIYFQGTGAADDSGLPNDRFFAVRPEGSVSTLKIQRTERGDSAVYLCASSLTSGGLNEQFFGPGTRLTVL.

This clone was observed a single time. This chain connects TRBV7-7 to TRBJ2-1; the match to TRBD2 covers 7 bases. The CDR3 loop spans 15 amino acids. After removal of 0 bases from V and 4 bases from J, the junction contained 3 bases not matched to a gene. Germline CDR1 reads SSHAT; CDR2 reads FNYEAQ (reference sequence). CDR3 in amino acids: CASSLAPGGYNEQFF. The CDR3 bases are TGTGCCAGCAGCTTAGCGCCGGGGGGATACAATGAGCAGTTCTTC.

This chain links TRBV27 with TRBJ2-3; D is unresolved. Germline CDR1 reads MNHEY; CDR2 reads SMNVEV (reference sequence). The CDR3 is 14 residues long. V lost 3 bases and J 5 bases, leaving 12 bases between the germline ends. The CDR3 sequence: CASSFFPTGDTQYF. CDR3 coding DNA: TGTGCCAGCAGTTTCTTCCCGACCGGAGATACGCAGTATTTT.

This clone occurred once. V is TRBV11-3 and J is TRBJ2-1; the D gene could be TRBD1 or TRBD2 (6 bases each). The CDR3 consists of 15 residues. Germline CDR1 and CDR2: SGHNT and YENEEA. V was cut by 1 base and J by 5 bases, with 12 bases left in between. The CDR3 sequence is CASSLGGGRDNEQFF. The DNA for the CDR3 is TGTGCCAGCAGCTTAGGAGGGGGGCGGGACAATGAGCAGTTCTTC. The entire variable domain, with the rest obtained from reference TRBV11-3 and TRBJ2-1, is as follows: EAGVVQSPRYKIIEKKQPVAFWCNPISGHNTLYWYLQNLGQGPELLIRYENEEAVDDSQLPKDRFSAERLKGVDSTLKIQPAELGDSAVYLCASSLGGGRDNEQFFGPGTRLTVL.

This rearrangement joins TRBV4-2 to TRBJ2-3; D gene ambiguous. CDR1 is LGHNA and CDR2 is YNFKEQ in the germline V gene. Trimming stripped 0 bases from V and 2 bases from J, with 6 bases between. This CDR3 has 14 amino acids. CDR3 DNA sequence: TGTGCCAGCAGCCAAGATAGGCACACAGATACGCAGTATTTT. Translation: CASSQDRHTDTQYF.

This clone occurred a few times. The chain couples TRBV6-1 to TRBJ2-3; 12 positions match TRBD2. The CDR3 loop spans 18 amino acids. CDR1 and CDR2 (germline): MNHNS, SASEGT. The junction had 5 bases not matched to a gene; V was cut back by 1 base and J by 0 bases. The CDR3 DNA reads as TGTGCCAGCAGTGAAGGATGGACTAGCGGGGCTAGCACAGATACGCAGTATTTT. It yields the protein CASSEGWTSGASTDTQYF.

V usage is TRBV6-5 and J usage is TRBJ1-1; no clear D. Germline CDR1 reads MNHEY; CDR2 reads SVGAGI. This CDR3 comprises 15 residues. Trimming left V 2 bases short and J 0 bases short, with 10 bases between. The CDR3 DNA is TGTGCCAGCAGTTACGGGGTGAGAGTGAACACTGAAGCTTTCTTT. It is translated as CASSYGVRVNTEAFF.

The J gene is TRBJ1-2, the V gene TRBV7-2; perhaps TRBD1 as D (6 bases). CDR3 length equals 13 residues. Germline V gene lookup returns CDR1 SGHTA and CDR2 FQGNSA. V was clipped by 5 bases and J by 4 bases, with 11 bases between them. The chain's CDR3 is CASSPETGYGYTF. Here the CDR3 DNA reads TGTGCCAGCAGCCCCGAGACAGGCTATGGCTACACCTTC.

This clone is a singleton in its sample. The chain carries TRBV6-6 and TRBJ2-7; 8 bases fit TRBD1. The length of the CDR3 is 14 residues. The V segment lost 4 bases and the J segment 6 bases; nucleotides outside the gene matches: 8. Germline values: CDR1 MNHNY, CDR2 SVGAGI (reference sequence). This CDR3 reads CASSSEGTGSEQYF. The DNA of the CDR3 is TGTGCCAGCAGTTCCGAAGGGACAGGTTCCGAGCAGTACTTC.

This chain uses TRBV2 with TRBJ2-7, with D unresolved. The CDR3 has 14 residues. The V and J ends lost 2 bases and 1 base respectively, with 9 bases between them. Germline-derived CDR1 and CDR2 are SNHLY and FYNNEI. Here the CDR3 DNA reads TGTGCCAGCAGTGAACGGCAGCTATCCTACGAGCAGTACTTC. Its translation is CASSERQLSYEQYF.

This rearrangement joins TRBV5-4 to TRBJ2-7; 7 bases map to TRBD2. J gave up 7 bases and V 0 bases, and 13 bases lay outside the gene matches. The CDR3 covers 16 residues. Per the germline V gene, CDR1 is SGHNT and CDR2 is YYREEE (reference sequence). CDR3 sequence: CASSLARGTPGGEQYF. The CDR3 region has the DNA TGTGCCAGCAGCTTGGCTCGGGGGACCCCCGGGGGGGAGCAGTACTTC.

In DNA, the CDR3 is TGTGCCAGCAGTAAAGGGGGGGGTAGCGCCCTCCCAGAGACCCAGTACTTC. Encoded protein: CASSKGGGSALPETQYF. This sequence joins TRBV6-1 and TRBJ2-5; possibly TRBD2 for D (7 bases). Looked up from germline, CDR1 is MNHNS and CDR2 is SASEGT. Trimming took 5 bases from V and 4 from J, leaving 23 bases between them. This CDR3 contains 17 residues.